The present TCR beta chain was sequenced within a study of cytomegalovirus exposure and HLA in healthy donors. As for the study in general: Counted in an early data release were about 86 million unique TCRs from HLA-typed donors.

The CDR3 has 14 residues. Germline V CDR1 and CDR2: SSHAT, FNYEAQ (reference sequence). It was with 60 Vbeta and 13 Jbeta primers that the PCR ran. Using immunoSEQ multiplex PCR, the repertoire was profiled, and TCRdb retains in-frame clones only, with some absent. The sample lists a few hundred thousand clones, about four fifths occurring once. Study conclusions and caveats: Immune exposure information available was restricted to CMV serostatus.

Of note for this clone: Its matching antigen is unknown. One junction end disagrees with the germline gene, perhaps due to a read error.

The TCR comes from a woman in her forties in good health and CMV-seropositive. The chain joins TRBV7-7 to TRBJ2-2; 10 positions match TRBD2. The sample consisted of PBMCs. DNA for the CDR3: TGTGCTAGCAGAGCGGGAGGGTCGGCCGGGGAGCTGTTTTTT. It yields the protein CASRAGGSAGELFF. The full variable domain, its missing parts supplied by reference TRBV7-7 and TRBJ2-2, is GAGVSQSPRYKVTKRGQDVTLRCDPISSHATLYWYQQALGQGPEFLTYFNYEAQPDKSGLPSDRFSAERPEGSISTLTIQRTEQRDSAMYRCASRAGGSAGELFFGEGSRLTVL.